This T cell receptor (beta chain) was observed in a study of blood T cell repertoires in COVID-19. Repertoires were generated with immunoSEQ multiplex PCR, while TCRdb's copy carries only in-frame clones and drops some. The table shows approximately 56,000 clones, with around 85% occurring only once. Germline V gene data show CDR1 as SGHNT and CDR2 as YYREEE (reference sequence). The trim removed 4 bases at V and 3 bases at J, leaving 0 bases unmatched. The CDR3 spans 13 residues. The clonotype was recovered from a woman aged 80 or over with COVID-19, enrolled during active disease. V usage is TRBV5-4 and J usage is TRBJ1-2, with 10 positions matching TRBD1. Sequencing used peripheral blood. The CDR3 region is CASSGTGDYGYTF. The CDR3 DNA reads TGTGCCAGCAGCGGGACAGGGGACTATGGCTACACCTTC.